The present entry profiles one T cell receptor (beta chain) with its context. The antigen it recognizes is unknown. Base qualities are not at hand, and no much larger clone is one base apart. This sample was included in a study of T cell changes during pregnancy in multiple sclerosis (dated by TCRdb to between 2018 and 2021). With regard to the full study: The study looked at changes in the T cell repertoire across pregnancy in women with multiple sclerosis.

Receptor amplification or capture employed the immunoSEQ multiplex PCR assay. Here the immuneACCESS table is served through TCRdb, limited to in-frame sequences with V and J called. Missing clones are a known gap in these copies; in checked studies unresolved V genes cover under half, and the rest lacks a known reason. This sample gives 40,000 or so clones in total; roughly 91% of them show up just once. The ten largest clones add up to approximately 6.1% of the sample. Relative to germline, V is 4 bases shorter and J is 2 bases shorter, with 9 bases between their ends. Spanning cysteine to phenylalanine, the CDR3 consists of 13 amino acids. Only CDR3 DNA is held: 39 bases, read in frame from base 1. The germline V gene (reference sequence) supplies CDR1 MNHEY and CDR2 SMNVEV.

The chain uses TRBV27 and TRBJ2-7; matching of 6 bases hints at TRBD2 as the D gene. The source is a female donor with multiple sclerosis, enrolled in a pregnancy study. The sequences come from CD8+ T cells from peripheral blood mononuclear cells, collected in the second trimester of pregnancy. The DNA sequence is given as TGTGCCAGCAGTTGGAGGGCCACCTACGAGCAGTACTTC. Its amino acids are CASSWRATYEQYF.